These 2 T cell receptor beta chains came from one sample sequenced in a study of type 1 regulatory T cells. TCRdb used MiXCR to reprocess the reads, holding one entry per CDR3 protein. Of approximately 21,000 distinct CDR3 sequences in the sample, 40% to 55% are singletons; the top ten hold under 5%. No cognate antigen is known for these TCRs. The sample taken for sequencing was cultured T cells, either the whole culture or a sorted T cell fraction (not recorded which). These TCRs come from a human donor in good health.

The V call is TRBV12-3 or TRBV12-4, the J call TRBJ1-4; D is perhaps TRBD1 (6 bases). Trimming stripped 3 bases from V and 6 bases from J, with 11 bases between. CDR3 length: 14 residues. DNA for the CDR3: TGTGCCAGCAGTTTTACCGGGGGCGATGAAAAACTGTTTTTT. Protein: CASSFTGGDEKLFF.

The CDR3 protein is CAIENRVVNTEAFF. The CDR3 nucleotides read TGTGCCATAGAAAACAGAGTTGTGAACACTGAAGCTTTCTTT. This chain joins TRBV2 and TRBJ1-1; no clear D gene. Per the germline V gene, CDR1 is SNHLY and CDR2 is FYNNEI. The CDR3 consists of 14 residues. Trimming took 10 bases from V and 0 from J, leaving 15 bases between them.